The 32 T cell receptor beta chains reported below all come from one sample, sequenced in a study of cytomegalovirus exposure and HLA in healthy donors. The PCR ran on 60 Vbeta and 13 Jbeta primers. This table comes from immunoSEQ multiplex PCR, and its TCRdb copy is limited to in-frame clones, with some not included. The sample holds about 150,000 clones, more than 65% seen once. The specimen was PBMCs. The receptors derive from a man younger than 45 in good health and CMV-seropositive.

This clone was detected only once. The chain employs TRBV28 and TRBJ1-2, with 8 bases that match TRBD1. After removal of 1 base from V and 5 bases from J, the junction contained 9 bases not matched to a gene. CDR1 MDHEN and CDR2 SYDVKM come from the germline V gene. The CDR3 has 16 amino acids. This CDR3 is CASSLLAGGPWYGYTF. The CDR3 nucleotides are TGTGCCAGCAGTTTATTGGCAGGGGGCCCTTGGTATGGCTACACCTTC.

The V and J genes are TRBV28 and TRBJ2-7; perhaps TRBD2 as D (5 bases). The CDR3 contains 13 residues. The V end was cut by 1 base, the J end by 7 bases, with 11 bases between. Germline values: CDR1 MDHEN, CDR2 SYDVKM. The CDR3 loop is CASSLLGVGEQYF. In nucleotides, the CDR3 is TGTGCCAGCAGTTTATTGGGAGTTGGGGAGCAGTACTTC.

The rearrangement joins TRBV5-8 to TRBJ1-6; no reliable D call. This CDR3 comprises 12 residues. Trimming removed 4 bases at V and 8 bases at J, with 7 bases between. Germline CDR1 SGHTS, CDR2 YDEGEE. Written as DNA, the CDR3 is TGTGCCAGCAGCCTGCGGGATTCACCCCTCCACTTT. Its translation: CASSLRDSPLHF.

The chain has TRBV19 and TRBJ1-1, with D hard to call. V was clipped by 1 base and J by 0 bases, with 6 bases between them. The CDR3 runs 14 residues. Germline V gene sequence: CDR1 LNHDA, CDR2 SQIVND (reference sequence). The CDR3 region has the DNA TGTGCCAGTAGTATAGTCCACATGAACACTGAAGCTTTCTTT. It is translated as CASSIVHMNTEAFF.

J is TRBJ1-1 and V is TRBV18; 8 bases map to TRBD1. Germline trimming cut 1 base from V and 6 bases from J; bases unmatched to any gene: 4. The germline gives CDR1 KGHSH, CDR2 LQKENI. The CDR3 length is 14 residues. The CDR3 spells CASSPLDRGAEAFF. The CDR3 bases are TGTGCCAGCTCACCACTCGACAGGGGAGCTGAAGCTTTCTTT. The whole variable domain, filled in from reference TRBV18 and TRBJ1-1, reads NAGVMQNPRHLVRRRGQEARLRCSPMKGHSHVYWYRQLPEEGLKFMVYLQKENIIDESGMPKERFSAEFPKEGPSILRIQQVVRGDSAAYFCASSPLDRGAEAFFGQGTRLTVV.

The gene calls are TRBV18 and TRBJ2-6, with D unclear. Germline V gives CDR1 KGHSH, CDR2 LQKENI. This CDR3 is 16 amino acids long. V lost 6 bases, J lost 0 bases, and 12 bases lay in between. CDR3 in amino acids: CASSPKSNSGANVLTF. The CDR3 nucleotides read TGTGCCAGCTCTCCTAAATCTAACTCTGGGGCCAACGTCCTGACTTTC.

The chain has TRBV7-9 and TRBJ2-7; TRBD2 matches 7 bases. The J segment lost 7 bases and the V segment lost 2 bases, leaving 11 bases of the junction unmatched. The CDR3 length is 15 residues. Looked up from germline, CDR1 is SEHNR and CDR2 is FQNEAQ (reference sequence). CDR3 amino acids: CASSLLSLAAGEQYF. The CDR3 DNA reads TGTGCCAGCAGCTTATTAAGCCTAGCGGCGGGTGAGCAGTACTTC.

This chain joins TRBV6-1 and TRBJ2-5; possible D gene TRBD1, 5 bases. Judging by the DNA end, TRBJ2-7 fits better; the J call may be wrong. CDR1 is MNHNS, CDR2 SASEGT, per germline. The CDR3 covers 12 residues. The CDR3 is CASSGQGHEQYF. CDR3 coding DNA: TGTGCCAGCAGTGGTCAGGGCCACGAGCAGTACTTC.

The gene calls are TRBV28 and TRBJ1-6; 8 bases are a match to TRBD1. This CDR3 is 15 amino acids long. Germline V gene data show CDR1 as MDHEN and CDR2 as SYDVKM. Trimming removed 5 bases from V and 10 bases from J; junction bases left unmatched: 10. CDR3 sequence (DNA): TGTGCCAGCAGTGATGGACAGGGAATAAGGTCACCCCTCCACTTT. It translates to CASSDGQGIRSPLHF.

A word on this clone: The final CDR3 position lacks the conserved phenylalanine or tryptophan, pointing to a likely read error. V gene TRBV5-6 combines with J gene TRBJ2-4, with TRBD2 matching over 7 bases. V gave up 3 bases and J gave up 8 bases; unmatched junction bases: 11. The CDR3 totals 15 residues. The germline V gene has CDR1 SGHDT and CDR2 YYEEEE. The CDR3 here is CASSSPGGGEYIQYL. DNA of the CDR3: TGTGCCAGCAGCTCGCCGGGAGGCGGGGAATACATTCAGTACCTC.

The gene calls are TRBV13 and TRBJ2-3; 8 bases agree with TRBD2. The V gene end was trimmed by 1 base and the J gene end by 7 bases; junction bases not matched to a gene: 10. From germline, CDR1 is PRHDT and CDR2 FYEKMQ (reference sequence). This CDR3 is built from 16 residues. The DNA for the CDR3 is TGTGCCAGCAGCTTAGTCCAAAGCGGGGGAAGGAATACGCAGTATTTT. It is translated as CASSLVQSGGRNTQYF.

The genes are TRBV5-1 and TRBJ2-5, with D possibly TRBD2 on 6 matching bases. Trimming took off 0 bases at V and 3 bases at J, with 15 bases between the two ends. The CDR3 runs 16 residues. Germline CDR1 SGHRS, CDR2 YFSETQ. The CDR3 loop is CASSLALGGSKETQYF. CDR3 DNA: TGCGCCAGCAGCTTGGCCTTGGGGGGTTCCAAAGAGACCCAGTACTTC.

The chain couples TRBV2 to TRBJ2-7, with 9 bases that match TRBD1. After removal of 6 bases from V and 5 bases from J, the junction contained 11 bases not matched to a gene. This CDR3 is built from 15 residues. Germline-derived CDR1 and CDR2 are SNHLY and FYNNEI. The CDR3 spells CASRATGTGYHEQYF. The CDR3 DNA sequence: TGTGCCAGCAGAGCCACCGGGACAGGGTACCACGAGCAGTACTTC.

The chain combines TRBV5-8 with TRBJ1-3, with 7 bases matching TRBD1. Unmatched junction bases numbered 2, after V lost 2 bases and J lost 0 bases. CDR1 and CDR2 (germline): SGHTS, YDEGEE. The CDR3 contains 15 residues. This CDR3 is CASSFRDSSGNTIYF. The CDR3 DNA follows: TGTGCCAGCAGCTTCCGGGACAGCTCTGGAAACACCATATATTTT.

The table lists this clone with a few counts. The chain is built from TRBV7-8 and TRBJ1-2, with TRBD1 identical over 9 bases. This CDR3 spans 16 amino acids. Germline V gene data show CDR1 as SGHVS and CDR2 as FQNEAQ. V gave up 7 bases and J gave up 8 bases; unmatched junction bases: 17. Here the CDR3 DNA reads TGTGCCAGCACCTTCCGCGGACAGGGGCAATCGCAGGGCTACACCTTC. Encoded protein: CASTFRGQGQSQGYTF.

This clone appeared once. The chain has TRBV6-1 and TRBJ1-5; D is unclear. Germline loops: CDR1 MNHNS, CDR2 SASEGT. The length of the CDR3 is 13 residues. V gave up 0 bases and J gave up 4 bases, with 4 bases separating them. The CDR3 nucleotides read TGTGCCAGCAGTGAAGCCCCGAATCAGCCCCAGCATTTT. Amino acids: CASSEAPNQPQHF.

This chain connects TRBV7-2 to TRBJ2-3, with D perhaps TRBD1 (5 bases). Trimming took 5 bases from V and 2 from J, leaving 14 bases between them. CDR3 length: 15 residues. CDR1 SGHTA and CDR2 FQGNSA come from the germline V gene. CDR3 in amino acids: CASSRGHLLTDTQYF. CDR3 nucleotides: TGTGCCAGCAGCCGAGGACACCTACTCACAGATACGCAGTATTTT.

V and J are TRBV27 and TRBJ1-2; 9 bases are shared with TRBD1. Per germline, CDR1 MNHEY and CDR2 SMNVEV (reference sequence). J lost 8 bases, V lost 6 bases, and 10 bases had no gene match. This CDR3 has 14 residues. The CDR3 DNA is TGTGCCAGCAGAACCAACCTACAGGGGGCCGGCTACACCTTC. Translation gives CASRTNLQGAGYTF.

The CDR3: CASSVAGAALFSTF. The DNA for the CDR3 is TGTGCCAGCAGCGTAGCTGGGGCAGCTCTCTTTAGCACCTTC. The chain uses TRBV9 and TRBJ1-2; tentatively, D is TRBD1 (5 bases). This CDR3 has 14 amino acids. Germline CDR1 reads SGDLS; CDR2 reads YYNGEE. V was clipped by 0 bases and J by 13 bases, with 19 bases between them.

The V and J genes are TRBV30 and TRBJ2-7; D might be TRBD2 (5 bases). Deletions cut 4 bases from V and 1 base from J, with 14 bases between. CDR3 length equals 14 residues. CDR1 and CDR2 from the germline V gene are GTSNPN and SVGIG (reference sequence). The CDR3 coding sequence is TGTGCCTGGAATGAGGGTCCTTTGTCCTACGAGCAGTACTTC. It codes for CAWNEGPLSYEQYF.

The chain is built from TRBV4-1 and TRBJ1-2, with D unresolved. The CDR3 extends over 13 amino acids. Trimming stripped 2 bases from V and 8 bases from J, with 12 bases between. Germline values: CDR1 MGHRA, CDR2 YSYEKL. As DNA, the CDR3 is TGCGCCAGCAGCCAACTGCCGGCGCGGGGCTACACCTTC. Protein product: CASSQLPARGYTF.

The J gene is TRBJ1-5, the V gene TRBV30; 8 positions match TRBD1. The CDR3 runs to 13 residues. Trimming took 4 bases from V and 6 from J; bases not matched to a gene: 5. Germline lookup yields CDR1 GTSNPN and CDR2 SVGIG (reference sequence). The chain's CDR3 is CAWTDRVTQPQHF. In DNA form, the CDR3 reads TGTGCCTGGACGGACAGGGTAACTCAGCCCCAGCATTTT.

The V call is TRBV4-1, the J call TRBJ2-6; D gene uncertain. CDR1 and CDR2 (germline): MGHRA, YSYEKL. The ends were cut back, 5 bases at V and 0 bases at J, with 8 bases in the middle. This CDR3 has 15 amino acids. The CDR3 here is CASSVQNSGANVLTF. CDR3 in DNA: TGCGCCAGCAGCGTACAGAACTCTGGGGCCAACGTCCTGACTTTC.

This chain uses TRBV7-9 with TRBJ1-2, with 7 positions matching TRBD1. CDR1 and CDR2 from the germline V gene are SEHNR and FQNEAQ (reference sequence). Trimming cost V 5 bases and J 4 bases; bases outside gene matches: 7. The CDR3 is made up of 14 amino acids. The CDR3 sequence: CASSLTGVGYGYTF. CDR3 bases: TGTGCCAGCAGCCTAACAGGGGTCGGCTATGGCTACACCTTC. The entire variable domain, with the rest obtained from reference TRBV7-9 and TRBJ1-2, is as follows: DTGVSQNPRHKITKRGQNVTFRCDPISEHNRLYWYRQTLGQGPEFLTYFQNEAQLEKSRLLSDRFSAERPKGSFSTLEIQRTEQGDSAMYLCASSLTGVGYGYTFGSGTRLTVV.

The chain links TRBV21-1 to TRBJ2-5; no DNA check was done on the table's D call, TRBD1. TRBV21-1 counts as a pseudogene. There are 15 residues in the CDR3. The CDR3 DNA sequence: TGTGCCAGCAGCCCTCCCCAGGGGGCGGCGGAGACCCAGTACTTC. Translated, it gives CASSPPQGAAETQYF.

This rearrangement joins TRBV9 to TRBJ1-3, with D possibly TRBD1 on 5 matching bases. This CDR3 has 16 residues. Germline V gene data show CDR1 as SGDLS and CDR2 as YYNGEE. V was clipped by 0 bases and J by 0 bases, with 10 bases between them. In nucleotides, the CDR3 is TGTGCCAGCAGCGTAGCGGACATTCGCTCTGGAAACACCATATATTTT. It codes for CASSVADIRSGNTIYF.

The rearrangement joins TRBV15 to TRBJ2-6, with no clear D. Germline V gene lookup returns CDR1 LNHNV and CDR2 YYDKDF (reference sequence). V was trimmed by 0 bases and J by 0 bases, leaving 12 bases between them. The CDR3 extends over 18 amino acids. The CDR3 DNA sequence: TGTGCCACCAGCAGAGATTTGGTACAGTCCTCTGGGGCCAACGTCCTGACTTTC. Its protein is CATSRDLVQSSGANVLTF.

The CDR3 is CASSVVGSGQPQHF. The CDR3 region has the DNA TGCGCCAGCAGTGTCGTAGGCAGCGGGCAGCCCCAGCATTTT. The V gene is TRBV10-2, the J gene TRBJ1-5; D ambiguous. There are 14 residues in the CDR3. Germline lookup yields CDR1 WSHSY and CDR2 SAAADI. V gave up 4 bases and J gave up 7 bases, with 14 bases separating them.

The chain combines TRBV11-2 with TRBJ1-6, with D uncertain. The CDR3 consists of 15 residues. The germline V and J ends were trimmed by 3 bases and 6 bases, with 12 bases remaining between them. In germline, CDR1 is SGHAT, CDR2 FQNNGV. In DNA, the CDR3 is TGTGCCAGCAGCTTTAGTGTCGGCGGTAATTCACCCCTCCACTTT. Translation: CASSFSVGGNSPLHF.

The chain joins TRBV30 to TRBJ2-7; TRBD2 matches 9 bases. Per the germline V gene, CDR1 is GTSNPN and CDR2 is SVGIG (reference sequence). The CDR3 totals 11 residues. V lost 8 bases and J lost 7; bases outside the gene matches: 6. DNA of the CDR3: TGTGCCCAAGGGACTAGCTGGGAGCAGTACTTC. Translation: CAQGTSWEQYF.

The chain employs TRBV6-5 and TRBJ2-5; no definite D call. Deletions cut 2 bases from V and 0 bases from J, with 10 bases between. CDR1 and CDR2 (germline): MNHEY, SVGAGI. The CDR3 covers 15 residues. CDR3 in amino acids: CASSYGISYQETQYF. The CDR3 DNA reads as TGTGCCAGCAGTTACGGCATTTCGTACCAAGAGACCCAGTACTTC.

The gene calls are TRBV11-2 and TRBJ2-2, with 8 bases fitting TRBD1. CDR1 is SGHAT, CDR2 FQNNGV, per germline. V gave up 7 bases and J gave up 4 bases; unmatched junction bases: 8. The CDR3 has 15 residues. The CDR3 here is CASTHLQGATGELFF. The CDR3 DNA is TGTGCCAGCACCCACCTGCAGGGGGCCACCGGGGAGCTGTTTTTT.